Listed here are 14 T cell receptor beta chains from one sample, sequenced in a study of blood T cells in healthy people across ages. PCR was performed a second time for roughly 7 to 11 cycles using a sample-barcoded 5' primer and a J-beta primer mix. TCRdb redid the calling of the 5' RACE reads with MiXCR, one entry per CDR3 protein. The sample consists of approximately 1.5 million distinct CDR3 sequences, 35% to 45% of them appearing once. Sequencing input: blood. The receptor set was obtained from a woman under 30 in good health.

The chain joins TRBV5-1 to TRBJ1-6; TRBD1 matches at 8 bases. Germline V gives CDR1 SGHRS, CDR2 YFSETQ. The CDR3 runs 15 residues. Trimming took 4 bases from V and 9 from J; bases not matched to a gene: 9. The CDR3 loop reads CASSPFGQGSSPLHF. The DNA for the CDR3 is TGCGCCAGCAGCCCGTTCGGACAGGGAAGTTCACCCCTCCACTTT.

The chain couples TRBV9 to TRBJ2-1; D call uncertain. The CDR3 is made up of 14 amino acids. Germline V CDR1 and CDR2: SGDLS, YYNGEE. Trimming removed 4 bases at V and 7 bases at J, with 15 bases between. This CDR3 is CASSTQAMWNEQFF. In DNA form, the CDR3 reads TGTGCCAGCAGCACCCAAGCCATGTGGAATGAGCAGTTCTTC.

The rearrangement links TRBV4-2 to TRBJ2-1, with a possible D match to TRBD2 (6 bases). The CDR3 totals 13 residues. Germline lookup yields CDR1 LGHNA and CDR2 YNFKEQ. V was pared by 2 bases and J by 8 bases, with 10 bases between. The CDR3, as DNA: TGTGCCAGCAGCCAAACCTCGGGGGATGAGCAGTTCTTC. Its translation: CASSQTSGDEQFF.

The chain links TRBV4-1 to TRBJ1-2, with D possibly being TRBD1 (5 bases). The CDR3 is 14 amino acids. The germline V gene encodes CDR1 MGHRA and CDR2 YSYEKL. V dropped 3 bases and J dropped 2 bases, with 10 bases sitting between them. In DNA, the CDR3 is TGCGCCAGCAGCCATGGCAGGGACAACTATGGCTACACCTTC. Translating gives CASSHGRDNYGYTF.

This clonotype is medium-sized by share. The chain couples TRBV3-1 to TRBJ1-6; D ambiguous. Germline CDR1 and CDR2: LGHDT and YNNKEL (reference sequence). The CDR3 contains 14 residues. V lost 2 bases to trimming and J lost 4 bases, with 6 bases between them. The CDR3 nucleotides are TGTGCCAGCAGCCAACTTGGGTATAATTCACCCCTCCACTTT. The encoded protein is CASSQLGYNSPLHF. Using reference TRBV3-1 and TRBJ1-6 for the parts outside the CDR3, the full variable domain is DTAVSQTPKYLVTQMGNDKSIKCEQNLGHDTMYWYKQDSKKFLKIMFSYNNKELIINETVPNRFSPKSPDKAHLNLHINSLELGDSAVYFCASSQLGYNSPLHFGNGTRLTVT.

V is TRBV2 and J is TRBJ1-5; the match to TRBD1 covers 9 bases. The trim removed 6 bases at V and 6 bases at J, leaving 6 bases unmatched. Per germline, CDR1 SNHLY and CDR2 FYNNEI. CDR3 size: 14 residues. The CDR3 DNA reads as TGTGCCAGCAGACCCGGGACAGGGATTCAGCCCCAGCATTTT. It codes for CASRPGTGIQPQHF.

This clonotype was detected only a few times. This chain joins TRBV10-3 and TRBJ2-5, with D possibly matching TRBD1 (5 bases). CDR1 and CDR2 from the germline V gene are ENHRY and SYGVKD. V lost 4 bases, J lost 3 bases, and 9 bases lay in between. The CDR3 sequence is 13 residues long. This chain's CDR3 is CAISVGREETQYF. For the CDR3, the DNA is TGTGCCATCAGTGTGGGCAGGGAAGAGACCCAGTACTTC.

This clonotype was seen a handful of times. The rearrangement links TRBV20-1 to TRBJ2-3; the match to TRBD2 covers 11 bases. The germline V gene encodes CDR1 DFQATT and CDR2 SNEGSKA (reference sequence). There are 15 residues in the CDR3. J gave up 6 bases and V 1 base, and 6 bases lay outside the gene matches. CDR3 bases: TGCAGTGCTAGAGTTACTAGCGGGGGCCCCGATACGCAGTATTTT. Its protein product is CSARVTSGGPDTQYF.

The V and J genes are TRBV7-2 and TRBJ1-1; the D is unclear. V was cut by 5 bases and J by 6 bases, with 13 bases left in between. The V gene's germline CDR1 is SGHTA and CDR2 FQGNSA. This CDR3 region has 13 residues. CDR3: CASSILPRAEAFF. CDR3 coding DNA: TGTGCCAGCAGCATCCTCCCGAGGGCTGAAGCTTTCTTT. Together with reference TRBV7-2 and TRBJ1-1, the CDR3 gives the full variable domain: GAGVSQSPSNKVTEKGKDVELRCDPISGHTALYWYRQSLGQGLEFLIYFQGNSAPDKSGLPSDRFSAERTGGSVSTLTIQRTQQEDSAVYLCASSILPRAEAFFGQGTRLTVV.

V is TRBV4-3 and J is TRBJ1-2; D is unclear. The CDR3 totals 14 residues. Germline loops: CDR1 LGHNA, CDR2 YSLEER. Deletions cut 0 bases from V and 8 bases from J, with 13 bases between. CDR3 in amino acids: CASSQEPKASGYTF. The CDR3, as DNA: TGCGCCAGCAGCCAAGAGCCCAAGGCAAGCGGCTACACCTTC.

This chain links TRBV29-1 with TRBJ2-7; D gene unclear. The CDR3 is made up of 13 amino acids. Trimming took 4 bases from V and 6 from J, leaving 16 bases between them. Germline values: CDR1 SQVTM, CDR2 ANQGSEA. CDR3: CSVVGPVLPEQYF. CDR3 bases: TGCAGCGTTGTAGGCCCGGTACTCCCCGAGCAGTACTTC.

The V and J genes are TRBV3-1 and TRBJ1-5, with D tentatively TRBD1 (6 bases). This CDR3 contains 16 residues. Trimming shortened V by 0 bases and J by 3 bases, and 12 bases separated the two germline ends. CDR1 is LGHDT and CDR2 is YNNKEL in the germline V gene (reference sequence). CDR3 sequence reads: CASSQEGRGFNQPQHF. The CDR3, as DNA: TGTGCCAGCAGCCAAGAGGGCAGGGGATTCAATCAGCCCCAGCATTTT.

This chain uses TRBV4-2 with TRBJ1-2; tentative D call: TRBD1 (5 bases). CDR3 length equals 17 residues. V gave up 0 bases and J gave up 4 bases, with 18 bases separating them. From germline, CDR1 is LGHNA and CDR2 YNFKEQ. The DNA for the CDR3 is TGTGCCAGCAGCCAAGAGCCGATCAGGGAAGGTAGCTATGGCTACACCTTC. Encoded protein: CASSQEPIREGSYGYTF.

This clonotype appeared a few times. The genes are TRBV25-1 and TRBJ2-7; D unresolved. In germline, CDR1 is MGHDK, CDR2 SYGVNS. Deletions cut 2 bases from V and 5 bases from J, with 10 bases between. This CDR3 spans 13 amino acids. This CDR3 reads CASSEEVAHEQYF. Here the CDR3 DNA reads TGTGCCAGCAGTGAAGAGGTTGCCCACGAGCAGTACTTC.